Sequencing of this T cell receptor (beta chain) was carried out in a study of T-cell memory formation after mild COVID-19. Using constant-segment primers, 5'RACE produced TCR alpha and TCR beta cDNA libraries carrying sample barcodes and UMIs. TCRdb re-analysed the 5' RACE reads in MiXCR, keeping a single row per CDR3 protein. Of around 440,000 distinct CDR3 sequences in the sample, about 20% were seen once. This CDR3 contains 14 residues. Trimming removed 5 bases from V and 2 bases from J, with 12 bases in between. Germline CDR1 and CDR2: SGHVS and FQNEAQ. The chain combines TRBV7-8 with TRBJ2-5; tentative D call: TRBD1 (5 bases). The sequence was obtained from an adult woman who had mild COVID-19 (a few samples of this study predate the infection). Cell type and time point are not known. Material: PBMCs or a T cell subset sorted from them (not recorded which). The CDR3 coding sequence is TGTGCCAGCAGCACACGACAGCCTCAAGAGACCCAGTACTTC. It yields the protein CASSTRQPQETQYF. The entire variable domain, with the rest obtained from reference TRBV7-8 and TRBJ2-5, is as follows: GAGVSQSPRYKVAKRGQDVALRCDPISGHVSLFWYQQALGQGPEFLTYFQNEAQLDKSGLPSDRFFAERPEGSVSTLKIQRTQQEDSAVYLCASSTRQPQETQYFGPGTRLLVL.